A selection of T cell receptor beta chains follows, all from one sample in a study of T cell responses to AZD1222 COVID-19 vaccine. Sequencing used immunoSEQ multiplex PCR; TCRdb keeps in-frame clones, though not all of them. The sample lists roughly 140,000 clones; about 91% were seen once. The sequences come from peripheral blood, collected on day 0 of AZD1222 vaccination. Receptor source: an adult in good health. Both conserved end residues are part of each CDR3. The order of the fields is clone size, V gene, J gene, D gene, CDR3 protein, CDR3 DNA. A D gene is named only where the DNA matches it firmly. A row's size may be missing; if present it is once, few, many or a size class.

abundance: .; v_gene: TRBV3-1/TRBV3-2; j_gene: TRBJ1-1; d_gene: .; CDR3aa: CASSQDRRVTEAFF; CDR3nt: TGTGCCAGCAGCCAAGATAGAAGGGTCACTGAAGCTTTCTTT
abundance: .; v_gene: TRBV30; j_gene: TRBJ1-2; d_gene: .; CDR3aa: CAWSVTAPNYGYTF; CDR3nt: TGTGCCTGGAGTGTGACAGCTCCTAACTATGGCTACACCTTC
abundance: .; v_gene: TRBV19; j_gene: TRBJ1-6; d_gene: .; CDR3aa: CATRRDTDSNSPLHF; CDR3nt: TGTGCCACCAGGCGGGACACGGACTCTAATTCACCCCTCCACTTT
abundance: .; v_gene: TRBV7-2; j_gene: TRBJ2-2; d_gene: .; CDR3aa: CASSPRRVNTGELFF; CDR3nt: TGTGCCAGCAGCCCCCGAAGGGTTAACACCGGGGAGCTGTTTTTT
abundance: .; v_gene: TRBV28; j_gene: TRBJ2-3; d_gene: .; CDR3aa: CASSTVGDTTDTQYF; CDR3nt: TGTGCCAGCAGCACCGTAGGGGATACCACAGATACGCAGTATTTT
abundance: .; v_gene: TRBV6-2/TRBV6-3; j_gene: TRBJ1-2; d_gene: TRBD1; CDR3aa: CASSGTGDYGYTF; CDR3nt: TGTGCCAGCAGCGGGACAGGGGACTATGGCTACACCTTC
abundance: .; v_gene: TRBV7-3; j_gene: TRBJ2-3; d_gene: .; CDR3aa: CASSPIGQTSTDTQYF; CDR3nt: TGTGCCAGCAGCCCGATAGGACAAACTAGCACAGATACGCAGTATTTT
abundance: .; v_gene: TRBV6-5; j_gene: TRBJ1-2; d_gene: .; CDR3aa: CASSIRDGTNYGYTF; CDR3nt: TGTGCCAGCAGCATCCGGGACGGAACTAACTATGGCTACACCTTC
abundance: once; v_gene: TRBV30; j_gene: TRBJ1-5; d_gene: TRBD1; CDR3aa: CAWRKTGTGYNQPQHF; CDR3nt: TGTGCCTGGAGGAAGACGGGGACAGGGTACAATCAGCCCCAGCATTTT
abundance: .; v_gene: TRBV29-1; j_gene: TRBJ2-2; d_gene: TRBD1; CDR3aa: CSGGQINTGELFF; CDR3nt: TGCAGCGGGGGACAGATAAACACCGGGGAGCTGTTTTTT
abundance: .; v_gene: TRBV7-8; j_gene: TRBJ2-7; d_gene: .; CDR3aa: CASSRSAYEQYF; CDR3nt: TGTGCCAGCAGCCGCAGTGCCTACGAGCAGTACTTC
abundance: once; v_gene: TRBV5-1; j_gene: TRBJ1-6; d_gene: .; CDR3aa: CASSLAGQTGDSPLHF; CDR3nt: TGCGCCAGCAGCTTGGCAGGGCAGACGGGGGATTCACCCCTCCACTTT
abundance: .; v_gene: TRBV9; j_gene: TRBJ1-1; d_gene: .; CDR3aa: CASSVGRLNTEAFF; CDR3nt: TGTGCCAGCAGCGTAGGGCGCTTGAACACTGAAGCTTTCTTT
abundance: once; v_gene: TRBV14; j_gene: TRBJ2-4; d_gene: .; CDR3aa: CASSQAINRGGNIQYF; CDR3nt: TGTGCCAGCAGCCAAGCGATAAACAGGGGAGGAAACATTCAGTACTTC
abundance: once; v_gene: TRBV9; j_gene: TRBJ1-1; d_gene: .; CDR3aa: CASSEVQRAGTEAFF; CDR3nt: TGTGCCAGCAGCGAGGTCCAGCGGGCCGGCACTGAAGCTTTCTTT
abundance: .; v_gene: TRBV15; j_gene: TRBJ1-2; d_gene: TRBD1; CDR3aa: CATSRVGQSYGYTF; CDR3nt: TGTGCCACCAGCAGAGTGGGACAGAGTTATGGCTACACCTTC
abundance: .; v_gene: TRBV11-2; j_gene: TRBJ1-4; d_gene: .; CDR3aa: CASSLGPGRGEKLFF; CDR3nt: TGTGCCAGCAGCTTAGGACCCGGGAGGGGTGAAAAACTGTTTTTT
abundance: .; v_gene: TRBV7-8; j_gene: TRBJ2-1; d_gene: .; CDR3aa: CASSLTVRAGNEQFF; CDR3nt: TGTGCCAGCAGCTTAACCGTGCGAGCGGGTAATGAGCAGTTCTTC
abundance: .; v_gene: TRBV5-4; j_gene: TRBJ2-6; d_gene: .; CDR3aa: CASSSPNGANVLTF; CDR3nt: TGTGCCAGCAGCTCCCCTAATGGGGCCAACGTCCTGACTTTC
abundance: .; v_gene: TRBV5-1; j_gene: TRBJ2-2; d_gene: .; CDR3aa: CASRREAGELFF; CDR3nt: TGCGCCAGCAGGAGAGAGGCCGGGGAGCTGTTTTTT
abundance: .; v_gene: TRBV19; j_gene: TRBJ1-1; d_gene: .; CDR3aa: CASAGGRLNDTEAFF; CDR3nt: TGTGCCAGTGCAGGCGGGAGACTAAACGACACTGAAGCTTTCTTT
abundance: .; v_gene: TRBV3-1/TRBV3-2; j_gene: TRBJ1-4; d_gene: .; CDR3aa: CASSRGGTGNEKLFF; CDR3nt: TGTGCCAGCAGCCGTGGGGGGACGGGAAATGAAAAACTGTTTTTT